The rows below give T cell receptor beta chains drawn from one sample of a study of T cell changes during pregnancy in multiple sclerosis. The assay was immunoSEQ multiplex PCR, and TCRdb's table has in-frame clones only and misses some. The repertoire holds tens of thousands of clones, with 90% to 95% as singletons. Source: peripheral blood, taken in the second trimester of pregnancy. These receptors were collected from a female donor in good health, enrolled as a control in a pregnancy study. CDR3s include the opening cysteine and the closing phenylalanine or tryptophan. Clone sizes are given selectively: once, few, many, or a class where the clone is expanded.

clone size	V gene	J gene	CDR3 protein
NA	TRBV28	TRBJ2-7	CASSFPAYEQYF
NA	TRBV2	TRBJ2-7	CASTPSGGFGEQYF
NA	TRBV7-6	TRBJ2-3	CASSLAGGSAYPDTQYF
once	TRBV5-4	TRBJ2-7	CASSHSTGTITYEQYF
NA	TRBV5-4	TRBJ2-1	CAVSGGNEQFF
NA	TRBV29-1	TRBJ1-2	CSVETGDYGYTF
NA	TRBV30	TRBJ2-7	CAWSVGAAYEQYF
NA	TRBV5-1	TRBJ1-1	CASSLGDKNTEAFF
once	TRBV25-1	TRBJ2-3	CASSESGGQETDTQYF
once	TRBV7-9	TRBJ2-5	CASSPTTGQETQYF
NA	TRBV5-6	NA	CASSLPGTSGSYEQYF
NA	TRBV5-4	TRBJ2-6	CASSLAPGGSGANVLTF